The T cell receptor (beta chain) under discussion was sequenced for a study of human T cells and chemical hapten exposure. The overall study: Mainly, slight library volume differences in the pool made TCR yields vary. Study findings and constraints: Controls had significantly fewer large CDR3 similarity clusters than were formed by expanded TCRs.

The V gene's germline CDR1 is GTSNPN and CDR2 SVGIG (reference sequence). With 1 base removed from V and 7 bases from J, the gap between germline ends came to 14 bases. This CDR3 spans 13 amino acids. Original methodology: Sample-level TCR yields exhibited a median of approximately 88,000, with a range of roughly 20,000 to 750,000. Each CDR3 protein gets one entry after TCRdb re-called the RACE reads with MiXCR. Here the V and J calls rest on TCRdb's processing, not on the authors' analysis. The sample shows under 45,000 distinct CDR3 sequences, about a tenth of them seen only once. In its sample, this clonotype was seen many times. Its antigen is undetermined. The time point: pre-sensitization, week 0. Specified treatment: therapeutic diphenylcyclopropenone sensitization with weekly scalp DPC. Before extraction, the whole blood was not fractionated, and total RNA was taken from it.

This sequence originates from a man aged 50 to 59 with alopecia areata. Some clones in this sample may be carry-over from other donors' samples. Sequenced here: whole blood, sampled in connection with sensitization to the hapten diphenylcyclopropenone (DPC). This chain uses TRBV30 with TRBJ2-7, with D possibly matching TRBD1 (6 bases). CDR3 DNA sequence: TGTGCCTGGAGTGGGGGACACGGGACAGAGCAGTACTTC. This gives the protein CAWSGGHGTEQYF.